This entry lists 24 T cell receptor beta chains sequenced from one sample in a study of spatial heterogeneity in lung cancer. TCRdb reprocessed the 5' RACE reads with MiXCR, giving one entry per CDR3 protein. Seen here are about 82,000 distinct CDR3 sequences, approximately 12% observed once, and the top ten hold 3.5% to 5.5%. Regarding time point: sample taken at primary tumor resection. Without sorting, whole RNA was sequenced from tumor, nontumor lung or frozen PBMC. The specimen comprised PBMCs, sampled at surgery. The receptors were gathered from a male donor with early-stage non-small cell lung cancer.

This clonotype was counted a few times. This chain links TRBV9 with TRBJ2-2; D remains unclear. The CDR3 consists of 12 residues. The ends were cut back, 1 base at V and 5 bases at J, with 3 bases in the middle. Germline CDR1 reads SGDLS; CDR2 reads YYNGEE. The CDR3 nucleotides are TGTGCCAGCAGCGTAAATACCGGGGAGCTGTTTTTT. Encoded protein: CASSVNTGELFF.

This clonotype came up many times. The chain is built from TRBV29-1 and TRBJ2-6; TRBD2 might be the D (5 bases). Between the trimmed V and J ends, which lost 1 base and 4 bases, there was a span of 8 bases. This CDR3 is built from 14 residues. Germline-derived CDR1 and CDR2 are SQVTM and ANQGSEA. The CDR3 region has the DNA TGCAGCGTTGAAGGCGGGCTAGGGGCCAACGTCCTGACTTTC. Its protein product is CSVEGGLGANVLTF.

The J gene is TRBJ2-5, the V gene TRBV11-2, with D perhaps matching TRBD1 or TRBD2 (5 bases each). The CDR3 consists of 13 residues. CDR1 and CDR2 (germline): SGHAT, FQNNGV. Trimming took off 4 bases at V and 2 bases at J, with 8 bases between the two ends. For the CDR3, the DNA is TGTGCCAGCAGCTGGGACCGACAAGAGACCCAGTACTTC. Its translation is CASSWDRQETQYF.

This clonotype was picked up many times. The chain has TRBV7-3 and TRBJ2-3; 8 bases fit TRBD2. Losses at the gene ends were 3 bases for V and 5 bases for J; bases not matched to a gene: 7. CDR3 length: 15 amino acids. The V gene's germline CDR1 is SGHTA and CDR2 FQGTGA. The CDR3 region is CASSFSPAGEDTQYF. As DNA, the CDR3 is TGTGCCAGCAGCTTTAGTCCAGCGGGAGAAGATACGCAGTATTTT.

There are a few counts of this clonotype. The chain's CDR3 is CSVEPVSSYNEQFF. In DNA, the CDR3 is TGCAGCGTTGAACCGGTTAGCTCCTACAATGAGCAGTTCTTC. V is TRBV29-1 and J is TRBJ2-1; D remains unclear. This CDR3 region has 14 residues. CDR1 is SQVTM and CDR2 is ANQGSEA in the germline V gene. V was trimmed by 2 bases and J by 0 bases, leaving 8 bases between them.

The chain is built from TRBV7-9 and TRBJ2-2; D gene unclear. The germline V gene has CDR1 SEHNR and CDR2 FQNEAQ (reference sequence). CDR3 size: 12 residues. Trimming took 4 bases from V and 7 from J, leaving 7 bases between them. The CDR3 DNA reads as TGTGCCAGCAGCTACGGAGACGGGGAGCTGTTTTTT. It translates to CASSYGDGELFF. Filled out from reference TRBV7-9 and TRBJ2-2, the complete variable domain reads DTGVSQNPRHKITKRGQNVTFRCDPISEHNRLYWYRQTLGQGPEFLTYFQNEAQLEKSRLLSDRFSAERPKGSFSTLEIQRTEQGDSAMYLCASSYGDGELFFGEGSRLTVL.

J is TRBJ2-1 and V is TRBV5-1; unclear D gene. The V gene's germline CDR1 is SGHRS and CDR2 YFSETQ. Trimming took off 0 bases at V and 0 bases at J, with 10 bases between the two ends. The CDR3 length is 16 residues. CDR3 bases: TGCGCCAGCAGCTTGGCGGACCCGAGCTCCTACAATGAGCAGTTCTTC. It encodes CASSLADPSSYNEQFF.

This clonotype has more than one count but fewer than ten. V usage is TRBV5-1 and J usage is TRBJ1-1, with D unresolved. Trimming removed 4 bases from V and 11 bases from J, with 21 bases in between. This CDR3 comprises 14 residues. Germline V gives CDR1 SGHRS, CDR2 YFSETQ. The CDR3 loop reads CASSPSTQPHGAFF. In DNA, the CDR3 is TGCGCCAGCAGCCCTTCTACTCAACCCCACGGGGCTTTCTTT.

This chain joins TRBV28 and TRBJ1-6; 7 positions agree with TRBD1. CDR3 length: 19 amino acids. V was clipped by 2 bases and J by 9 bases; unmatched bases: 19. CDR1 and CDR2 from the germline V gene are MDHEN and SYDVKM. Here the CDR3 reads CASSLLNRGSLSVGSPLHF. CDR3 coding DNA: TGTGCCAGCAGTTTACTGAACAGGGGCTCCCTTAGTGTGGGTTCACCCCTCCACTTT.

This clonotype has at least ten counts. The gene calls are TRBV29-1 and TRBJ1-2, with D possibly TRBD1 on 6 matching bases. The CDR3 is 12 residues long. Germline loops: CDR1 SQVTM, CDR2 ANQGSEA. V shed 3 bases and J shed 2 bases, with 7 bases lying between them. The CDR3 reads CSVERGNYGYTF. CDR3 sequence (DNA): TGCAGCGTTGAGAGGGGGAACTATGGCTACACCTTC.

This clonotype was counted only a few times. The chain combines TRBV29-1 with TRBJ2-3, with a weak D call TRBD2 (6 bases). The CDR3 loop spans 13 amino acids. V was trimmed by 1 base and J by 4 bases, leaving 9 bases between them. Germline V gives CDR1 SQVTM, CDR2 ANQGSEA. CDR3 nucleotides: TGCAGCGTTGAAGTGGAGGGTCCAGATACGCAGTATTTT. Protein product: CSVEVEGPDTQYF.

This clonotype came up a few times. CDR3 in DNA: TGTGCCAGCAGTTTTGGACTAGCGGGCACAGATACGCAGTATTTT. As protein: CASSFGLAGTDTQYF. The chain joins TRBV12-3 or TRBV12-4 to TRBJ2-3; 10 bases align to TRBD2. This CDR3 contains 15 residues. The J segment lost 1 base and the V segment lost 3 bases, leaving 1 base of the junction unmatched.

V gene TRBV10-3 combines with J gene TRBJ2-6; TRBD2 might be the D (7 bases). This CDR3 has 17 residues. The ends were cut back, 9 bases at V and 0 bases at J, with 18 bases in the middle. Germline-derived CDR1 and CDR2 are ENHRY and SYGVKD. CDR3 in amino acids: CAMSGGGQDSGANVLTF. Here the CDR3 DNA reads TGTGCCATGTCGGGCGGGGGCCAAGACTCTGGGGCCAACGTCCTGACTTTC.

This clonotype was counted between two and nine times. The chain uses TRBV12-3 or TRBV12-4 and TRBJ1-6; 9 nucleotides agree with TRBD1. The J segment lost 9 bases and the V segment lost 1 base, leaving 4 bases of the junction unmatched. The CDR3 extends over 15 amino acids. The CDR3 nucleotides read TGTGCCAGCAGTTTAGTAGAGACAGGGGGTTCACCCCTCCACTTT. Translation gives CASSLVETGGSPLHF.

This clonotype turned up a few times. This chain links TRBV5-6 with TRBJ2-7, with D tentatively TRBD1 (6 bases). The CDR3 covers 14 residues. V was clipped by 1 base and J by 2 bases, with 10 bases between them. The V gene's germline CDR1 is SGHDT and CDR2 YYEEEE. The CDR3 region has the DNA TGTGCCAGCAGCTTGCTACAGGGCACCTACGAGCAGTACTTC. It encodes CASSLLQGTYEQYF.

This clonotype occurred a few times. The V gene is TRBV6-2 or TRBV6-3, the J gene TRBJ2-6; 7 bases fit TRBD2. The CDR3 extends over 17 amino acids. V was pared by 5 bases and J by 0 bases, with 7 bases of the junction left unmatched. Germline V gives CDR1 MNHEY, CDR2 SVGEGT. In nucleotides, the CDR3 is TGTGCCAGCAGTATAGCGGGTCTCCTCTCTGGGGCCAACGTCCTGACTTTC. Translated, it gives CASSIAGLLSGANVLTF.

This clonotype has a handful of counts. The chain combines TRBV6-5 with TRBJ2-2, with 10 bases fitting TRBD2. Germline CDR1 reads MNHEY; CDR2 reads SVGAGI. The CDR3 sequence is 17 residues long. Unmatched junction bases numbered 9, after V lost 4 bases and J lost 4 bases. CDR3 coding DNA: TGTGCCAGCAGTTCCCGCTCTAGCGGGAGCAGCACCGGGGAGCTGTTTTTT. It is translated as CASSSRSSGSSTGELFF.

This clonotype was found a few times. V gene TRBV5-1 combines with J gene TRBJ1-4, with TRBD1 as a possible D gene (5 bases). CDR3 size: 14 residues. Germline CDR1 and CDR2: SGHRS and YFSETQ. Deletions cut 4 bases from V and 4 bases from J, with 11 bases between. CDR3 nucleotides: TGCGCCAGCAGCCCGGGACGGATTAATGAAAAACTGTTTTTT. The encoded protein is CASSPGRINEKLFF.

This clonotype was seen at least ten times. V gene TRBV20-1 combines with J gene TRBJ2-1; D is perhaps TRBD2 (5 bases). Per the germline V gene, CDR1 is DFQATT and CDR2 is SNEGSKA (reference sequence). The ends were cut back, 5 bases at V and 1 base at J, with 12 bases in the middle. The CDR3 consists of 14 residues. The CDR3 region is CSASGGLSYNEQFF. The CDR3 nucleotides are TGCAGTGCTTCCGGCGGGCTTTCCTACAATGAGCAGTTCTTC.

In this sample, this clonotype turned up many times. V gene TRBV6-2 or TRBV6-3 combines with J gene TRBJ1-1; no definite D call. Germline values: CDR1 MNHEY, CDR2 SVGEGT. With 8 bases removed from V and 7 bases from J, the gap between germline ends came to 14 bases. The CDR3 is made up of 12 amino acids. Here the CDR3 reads CASVLPWNEAFF. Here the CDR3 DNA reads TGTGCCAGCGTGCTCCCCTGGAATGAAGCTTTCTTT.

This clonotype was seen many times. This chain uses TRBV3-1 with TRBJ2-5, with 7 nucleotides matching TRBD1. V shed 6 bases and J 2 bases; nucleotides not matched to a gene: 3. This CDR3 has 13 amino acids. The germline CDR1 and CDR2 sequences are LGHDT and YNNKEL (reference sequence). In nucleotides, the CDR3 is TGTGCCAGCAGTCGGACAGGTCAAGAGACCCAGTACTTC. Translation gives CASSRTGQETQYF.

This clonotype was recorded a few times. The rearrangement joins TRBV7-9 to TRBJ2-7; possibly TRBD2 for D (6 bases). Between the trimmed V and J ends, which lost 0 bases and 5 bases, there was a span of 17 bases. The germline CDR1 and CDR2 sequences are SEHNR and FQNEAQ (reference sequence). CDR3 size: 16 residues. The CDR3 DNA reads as TGTGCCAGCAGCTTAGCCGGAGGGACCGCGGGGAACGAGCAGTACTTC. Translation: CASSLAGGTAGNEQYF.

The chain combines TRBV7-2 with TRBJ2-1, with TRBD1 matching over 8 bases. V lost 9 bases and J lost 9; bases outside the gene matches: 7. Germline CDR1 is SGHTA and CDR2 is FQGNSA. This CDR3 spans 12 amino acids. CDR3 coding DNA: TGTGCCAGTTTCAGGGGGCAGGTTGAGCAGTTCTTC. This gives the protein CASFRGQVEQFF.

CDR3 sequence: CASSLTLGNEQFF. The DNA for the CDR3 is TGTGCCAGCAGTTTGACCCTAGGCAATGAGCAGTTCTTC. The chain combines TRBV12-3 or TRBV12-4 with TRBJ2-1; D unresolved. The length of the CDR3 is 13 residues. Trimming removed 3 bases from V and 6 bases from J, with 9 bases in between.